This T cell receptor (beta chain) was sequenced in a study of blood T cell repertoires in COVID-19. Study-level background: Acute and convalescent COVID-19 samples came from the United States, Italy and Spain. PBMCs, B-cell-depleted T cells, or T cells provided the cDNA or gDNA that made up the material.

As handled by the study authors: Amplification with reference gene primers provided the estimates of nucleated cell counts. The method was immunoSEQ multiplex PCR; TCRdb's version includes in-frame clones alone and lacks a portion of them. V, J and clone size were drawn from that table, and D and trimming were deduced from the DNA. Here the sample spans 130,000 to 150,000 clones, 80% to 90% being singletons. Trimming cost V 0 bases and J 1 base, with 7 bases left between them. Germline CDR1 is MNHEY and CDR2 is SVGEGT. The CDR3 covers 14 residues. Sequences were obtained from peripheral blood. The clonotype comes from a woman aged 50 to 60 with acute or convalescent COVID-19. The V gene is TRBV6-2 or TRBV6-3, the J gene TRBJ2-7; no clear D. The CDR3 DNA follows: TGTGCCAGCAGTTACTCGTCGCGATCCTACGAGCAGTACTTC. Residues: CASSYSSRSYEQYF.